This T cell receptor beta chain was sequenced in a study of STAT5B mutations in CD4+ large granular lymphocyte leukemia. Study information: The CDR3 'QG' motif was associated with a particular HLA allele among healthy donors. Study-wide points: Top patient clones used TRBV06 genes more often: 8/27 versus 2/35 in controls. Data were not HLA-matched across samples.

Turning to this clone: Its antigen is currently unknown.

Trimming removed 3 bases from V and 2 bases from J, with 4 bases in between. Germline CDR1 is DFQATT and CDR2 is SNEGSKA (reference sequence). The CDR3 loop spans 11 amino acids. TCRdb's table, derived via immunoSEQ multiplex PCR, lists solely in-frame clones and lacks some. Among 30,000 to 40,000 clones listed, around 90% were seen once. The chain combines TRBV20-1 with TRBJ2-5; D is unclear. The specimen sequenced was CD4+ T cells from blood buffy coats. The source of this sequence is a human donor in good health. In DNA form, the CDR3 reads TGCAGTGCTAGTAGGCAAGAGACCCAGTACTTC. Amino acid sequence: CSASRQETQYF.